This T cell receptor beta chain emerged from a study of blood T cell repertoires in COVID-19. Turning to the study itself: There were acute and convalescent COVID-19 samples, and they came from the United States, Italy and Spain. T cells, B-cell-depleted T cells, or PBMCs supplied cDNA or gDNA.

Produced via immunoSEQ multiplex PCR; TCRdb's table is partial and in-frame only. The sample includes approximately 160,000 clones, approximately 86% of them seen just once. After removal of 3 bases from V and 5 bases from J, the junction contained 4 bases not matched to a gene. Germline CDR1 and CDR2: SGHRS and YFSETQ. The CDR3 has 14 amino acids. Seattle participants joined during active infection and were tracked over time. The sequence was obtained from a man in his 60s with COVID-19, enrolled during active disease. Sequenced sample: peripheral blood. V gene TRBV5-1 combines with J gene TRBJ2-2; 7 positions match TRBD1. The CDR3 is CASSSRQGTGELFF. The CDR3 nucleotides read TGCGCCAGCAGCTCAAGACAGGGAACCGGGGAGCTGTTTTTT.